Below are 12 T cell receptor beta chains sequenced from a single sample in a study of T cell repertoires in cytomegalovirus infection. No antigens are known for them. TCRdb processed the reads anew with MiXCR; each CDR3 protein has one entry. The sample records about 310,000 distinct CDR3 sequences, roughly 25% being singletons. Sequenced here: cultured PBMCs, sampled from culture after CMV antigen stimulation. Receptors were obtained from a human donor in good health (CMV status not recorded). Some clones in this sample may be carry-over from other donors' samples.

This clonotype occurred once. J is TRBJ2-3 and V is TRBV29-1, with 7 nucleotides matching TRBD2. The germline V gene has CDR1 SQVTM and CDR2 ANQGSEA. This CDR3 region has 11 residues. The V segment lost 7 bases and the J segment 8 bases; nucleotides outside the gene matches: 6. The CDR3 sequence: CSEYSGFTQYF. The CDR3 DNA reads TGCAGCGAATATAGCGGGTTTACGCAGTATTTT.

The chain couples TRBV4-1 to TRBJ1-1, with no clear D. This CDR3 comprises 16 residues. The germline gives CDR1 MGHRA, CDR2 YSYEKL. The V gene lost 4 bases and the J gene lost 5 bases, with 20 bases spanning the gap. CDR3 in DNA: TGCGCCAGCAGCCGGCGGCGGGTCGGGGAGCGGACTGAAGCTTTCTTT. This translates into CASSRRRVGERTEAFF.

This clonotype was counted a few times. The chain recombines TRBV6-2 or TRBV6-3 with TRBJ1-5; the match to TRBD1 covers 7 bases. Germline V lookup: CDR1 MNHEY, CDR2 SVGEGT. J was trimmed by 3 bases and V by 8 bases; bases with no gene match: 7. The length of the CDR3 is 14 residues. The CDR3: CASAPGQINQPQHF. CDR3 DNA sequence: TGTGCCAGCGCCCCGGGACAGATCAATCAGCCCCAGCATTTT.

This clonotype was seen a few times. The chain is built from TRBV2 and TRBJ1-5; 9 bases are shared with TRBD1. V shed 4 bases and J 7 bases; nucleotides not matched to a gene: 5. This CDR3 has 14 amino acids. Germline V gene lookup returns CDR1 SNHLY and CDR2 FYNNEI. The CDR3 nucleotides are TGTGCCAGCAGTGTGGGACAGGGCGGCCAGCCCCAGCATTTT. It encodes CASSVGQGGQPQHF.

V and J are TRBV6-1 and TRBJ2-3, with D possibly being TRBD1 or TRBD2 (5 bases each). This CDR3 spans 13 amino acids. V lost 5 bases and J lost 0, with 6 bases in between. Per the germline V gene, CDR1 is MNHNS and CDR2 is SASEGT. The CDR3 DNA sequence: TGTGCCAGCAGTTGGGACAGCACAGATACGCAGTATTTT. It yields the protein CASSWDSTDTQYF.

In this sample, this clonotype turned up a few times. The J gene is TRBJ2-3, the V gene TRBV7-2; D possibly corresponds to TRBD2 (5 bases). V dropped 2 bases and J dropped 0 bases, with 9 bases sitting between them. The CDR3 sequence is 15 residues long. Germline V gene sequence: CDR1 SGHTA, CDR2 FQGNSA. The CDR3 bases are TGTGCCAGCAGCTTATATCGGACTAGCACAGATACGCAGTATTTT. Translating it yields CASSLYRTSTDTQYF.

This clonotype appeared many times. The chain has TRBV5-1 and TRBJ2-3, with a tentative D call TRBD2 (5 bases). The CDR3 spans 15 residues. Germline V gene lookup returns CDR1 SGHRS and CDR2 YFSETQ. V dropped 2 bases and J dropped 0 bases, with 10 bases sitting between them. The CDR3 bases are TGCGCCAGCAGCTTCGGGGTCGAGAGCACAGATACGCAGTATTTT. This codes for CASSFGVESTDTQYF.

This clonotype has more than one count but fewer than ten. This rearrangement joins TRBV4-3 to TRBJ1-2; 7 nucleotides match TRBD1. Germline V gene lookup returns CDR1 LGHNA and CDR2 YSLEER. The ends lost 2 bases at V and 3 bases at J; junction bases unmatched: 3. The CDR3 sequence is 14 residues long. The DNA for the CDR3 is TGCGCCAGCAGCCAATTCACAGGGGACTATGGCTACACCTTC. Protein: CASSQFTGDYGYTF.

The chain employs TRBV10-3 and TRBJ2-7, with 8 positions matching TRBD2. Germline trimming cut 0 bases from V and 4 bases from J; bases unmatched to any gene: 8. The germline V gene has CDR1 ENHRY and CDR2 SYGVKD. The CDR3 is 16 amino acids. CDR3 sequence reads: CAISESRGAGVYEQYF. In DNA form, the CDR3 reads TGTGCCATCAGTGAGTCCCGAGGAGCGGGAGTTTACGAGCAGTACTTC.

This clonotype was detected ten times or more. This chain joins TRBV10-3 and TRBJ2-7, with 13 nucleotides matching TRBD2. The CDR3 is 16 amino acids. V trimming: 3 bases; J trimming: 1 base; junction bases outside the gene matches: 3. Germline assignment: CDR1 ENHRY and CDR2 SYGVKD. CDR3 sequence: CAISDMTSGRSYEQYF. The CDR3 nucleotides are TGTGCCATCAGTGATATGACTAGCGGGAGGTCCTACGAGCAGTACTTC.

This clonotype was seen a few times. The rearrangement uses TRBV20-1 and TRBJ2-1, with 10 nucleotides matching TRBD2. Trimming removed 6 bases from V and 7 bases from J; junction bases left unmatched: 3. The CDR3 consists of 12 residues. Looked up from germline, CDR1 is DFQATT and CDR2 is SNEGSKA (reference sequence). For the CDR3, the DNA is TGCAGTGCCGATAGCGGGAGGAATGAGCAGTTCTTC. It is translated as CSADSGRNEQFF.

The CDR3 is CASSQDPSSETQYF. The CDR3, as DNA: TGCGCCAGCAGCCAAGATCCTAGTTCAGAGACCCAGTACTTC. V usage is TRBV4-3 and J usage is TRBJ2-5; D is undetermined. CDR3 size: 14 residues. Germline V gene data show CDR1 as LGHNA and CDR2 as YSLEER. V dropped 0 bases and J dropped 4 bases, with 9 bases sitting between them.